Detailed here is one T cell receptor beta chain. TCRdb's table, derived via immunoSEQ multiplex PCR, lists solely in-frame clones and lacks some. The sample holds about 730,000 clones; approximately 85% are singletons and the top ten take about 0.011%. The record originates from a study of shared T cell receptors in the human thymus. The germline CDR1 and CDR2 sequences are SGHRS and YFSETQ. The CDR3 sequence is 17 residues long. J gave up 3 bases and V 4 bases, and 13 bases lay outside the gene matches. The same data also went into a second study, on human thymus T cells. That source notes: From resections taken during corrective heart surgery, the thymus tissue was obtained. Thymic and blood repertoires seemed to favor certain V and J genes. Overlap was high between thymic repertoires from unrelated individuals, as reported in related research.

V is TRBV5-1 and J is TRBJ2-1; 7 nucleotides line up with TRBD1. The sample was thymocytes. This clonotype was sampled from a girl less than two years old with a congenital heart defect. The CDR3 region is CASSLRQGAPLYNEQFF. In DNA, the CDR3 is TGCGCCAGCAGCCTTCGACAGGGAGCCCCTCTCTACAATGAGCAGTTCTTC.